The next 24 T cell receptor beta chains were all read from a single sample in a study of cytomegalovirus exposure and HLA in healthy donors. PCR primers comprised 60 Vbeta and 13 Jbeta primers. TCRdb keeps only in-frame clones here, not all; method: immunoSEQ multiplex PCR. The data contain 170,000 or so clones, 60% to 80% of them singletons. The sequenced material came from PBMCs. The receptors were gathered from a man between 60 and 70 years old in good health and CMV-seronegative.

This clone was recorded a few times. J is TRBJ2-2 and V is TRBV7-3; tentatively, D is TRBD1 (6 bases). Trimming took off 5 bases at V and 2 bases at J, with 15 bases between the two ends. CDR3 size: 16 residues. Germline assignment: CDR1 SGHTA and CDR2 FQGTGA. CDR3 region: CASSPGGQLNTGELFF. In DNA, the CDR3 is TGTGCCAGCAGCCCCGGAGGACAGCTAAACACCGGGGAGCTGTTTTTT.

This chain joins TRBV29-1 and TRBJ2-1; D remains ambiguous. Per the germline V gene, CDR1 is SQVTM and CDR2 is ANQGSEA. This CDR3 region has 14 residues. Trimming stripped 5 bases from V and 0 bases from J, with 11 bases between. DNA of the CDR3: TGCAGCGTTAAAGCGAGAAGCTCCTACAATGAGCAGTTCTTC. Its translation is CSVKARSSYNEQFF.

This clone has only a few counts. This sequence joins TRBV25-1 and TRBJ2-6, with 9 bases matching TRBD2. The trim removed 11 bases at V and 0 bases at J, leaving 5 bases unmatched. The germline gives CDR1 MGHDK, CDR2 SYGVNS. This CDR3 has 15 amino acids. This CDR3 is CASSGEDSGANVLTF. DNA of the CDR3: TGTGCCTCTAGCGGGGAAGACTCTGGGGCCAACGTCCTGACTTTC. Full variable domain (outside the CDR3, taken from reference TRBV25-1 and TRBJ2-6): EADIYQTPRYLVIGTGKKITLECSQTMGHDKMYWYQQDPGMELHLIHYSYGVNSTEKGDLSSESTVSRIRTEHFPLTLESARPSHTSQYLCASSGEDSGANVLTFGAGSRLTVL.

This chain links TRBV5-1 with TRBJ2-7, with TRBD1 matching 7 bases. Germline CDR1 is SGHRS and CDR2 is YFSETQ. The CDR3 is 17 amino acids. With 1 base clipped from V and 2 bases from J, the junction kept 12 bases outside the gene matches. CDR3 in amino acids: CASSLYLGRGWPYEQYF. The CDR3 bases are TGCGCCAGCAGCTTGTATCTCGGCAGGGGGTGGCCCTACGAGCAGTACTTC.

J is TRBJ2-5 and V is TRBV5-6; maybe TRBD2 (7 bases). V was clipped by 0 bases and J by 5 bases, with 14 bases between them. This CDR3 spans 15 amino acids. Germline assignment: CDR1 SGHDT and CDR2 YYEEEE. The CDR3 nucleotides are TGTGCCAGCAGCTTGGAAGGCGGGGGCTTGGAGACCCAGTACTTC. Translation: CASSLEGGGLETQYF.

The chain combines TRBV4-1 with TRBJ1-1; TRBD1 might be the D (6 bases). Germline CDR1 and CDR2: MGHRA and YSYEKL. V shed 0 bases and J shed 2 bases, with 13 bases lying between them. This CDR3 is 16 amino acids long. DNA for the CDR3: TGCGCCAGCAGCCAAGAGGCAGGGGCCAAAAACACTGAAGCTTTCTTT. Its protein product is CASSQEAGAKNTEAFF.

V usage is TRBV6-1 and J usage is TRBJ1-6, with D perhaps TRBD1 (6 bases). CDR3 length equals 14 residues. Germline CDR1 reads MNHNS; CDR2 reads SASEGT. Deletions cut 1 base from V and 9 bases from J, with 10 bases between. CDR3 region: CASSEGTESSPLHF. CDR3 DNA: TGTGCCAGCAGTGAAGGGACAGAGAGTTCACCCCTCCACTTT.

V is TRBV6-6 and J is TRBJ1-1; D is uncertain. The V gene lost 2 bases and the J gene lost 1 base, with 14 bases spanning the gap. The CDR3 totals 16 residues. CDR1 is MNHNY, CDR2 SVGAGI, per germline (reference sequence). The CDR3 protein is CASSYPLSRGNTEAFF. The CDR3 nucleotides are TGTGCCAGCAGTTACCCCTTGTCTCGAGGGAACACTGAAGCTTTCTTT.

The chain has TRBV15 and TRBJ1-2, with 12 nucleotides matching TRBD1. The ends lost 5 bases at V and 2 bases at J; junction bases unmatched: 9. Germline lookup yields CDR1 LNHNV and CDR2 YYDKDF (reference sequence). CDR3 length equals 17 residues. The CDR3 here is CATSFEGQGALNYGYTF. CDR3 in DNA: TGTGCCACCAGCTTTGAGGGACAGGGGGCGCTGAACTATGGCTACACCTTC.

The chain has TRBV25-1 and TRBJ2-2; 11 nucleotides agree with TRBD1. The CDR3 covers 18 residues. Unmatched junction bases numbered 14, after V lost 4 bases and J lost 7 bases. CDR1 is MGHDK, CDR2 SYGVNS, per germline. In DNA, the CDR3 is TGTGCCAGCAGTGCCAGACTACCGGGACAGGGGGTCAACGGGGAGCTGTTTTTT. It yields the protein CASSARLPGQGVNGELFF.

This chain links TRBV10-1 with TRBJ2-5; 8 nucleotides align to TRBD1. The CDR3 runs 14 residues. V trimming: 3 bases; J trimming: 2 bases; junction bases outside the gene matches: 2. Germline CDR1 and CDR2: WNHNN and SYGVQD (reference sequence). CDR3 sequence: CASSDRTGQETQYF. For the CDR3, the DNA is TGCGCCAGCAGTGACCGGACAGGGCAAGAGACCCAGTACTTC.

The V gene is TRBV2, the J gene TRBJ2-1; 14 bases are a match to TRBD2. The V segment lost 6 bases and the J segment 5 bases; nucleotides outside the gene matches: 3. In germline, CDR1 is SNHLY, CDR2 FYNNEI. This CDR3 is 15 amino acids long. The CDR3 nucleotides read TGTGCCAGCAGCGGGACTAGCGGGGGTAACAATGAGCAGTTCTTC. Translated: CASSGTSGGNNEQFF.

In this sample, this clone turned up once. As DNA, the CDR3 is TGTGCCAGCAGTCAAGTCAGGGGGACCTACTCCTACGAGCAGTACTTC. This codes for CASSQVRGTYSYEQYF. V gene TRBV28 combines with J gene TRBJ2-7, with 7 nucleotides matching TRBD1. Germline CDR1 MDHEN, CDR2 SYDVKM. This CDR3 has 16 residues. V gave up 5 bases and J gave up 0 bases; unmatched junction bases: 10.

This clone was seen a few times. The V and J genes are TRBV29-1 and TRBJ2-5; D not certain. Germline CDR1 and CDR2: SQVTM and ANQGSEA. Trimming cost V 0 bases and J 5 bases, with 10 bases left between them. The CDR3 spans 13 residues. CDR3 in amino acids: CSVEEVIGETQYF. The CDR3, as DNA: TGCAGCGTTGAAGAAGTTATCGGGGAGACCCAGTACTTC. Based on the CDR3 plus reference TRBV29-1 and TRBJ2-5, the full variable domain is SAVISQKPSRDICQRGTSLTIQCQVDSQVTMMFWYRQQPGQSLTLIATANQGSEATYESGFVIDKFPISRPNLTFSTLTVSNMSPEDSSIYLCSVEEVIGETQYFGPGTRLLVL.

This clone was detected a few times. This chain joins TRBV5-1 and TRBJ1-4, with D perhaps TRBD1 (6 bases). CDR1 and CDR2 from the germline V gene are SGHRS and YFSETQ. Between the trimmed V and J ends, which lost 3 bases and 6 bases, there was a span of 15 bases. The CDR3 sequence is 15 residues long. The CDR3 sequence is CASSSGGGRDEKLFF. CDR3 bases: TGCGCCAGCAGCTCCGGGGGGGGGCGGGATGAAAAACTGTTTTTT. Full variable domain (remainder filled in from reference TRBV5-1 and TRBJ1-4): KAGVTQTPRYLIKTRGQQVTLSCSPISGHRSVSWYQQTPGQGLQFLFEYFSETQRNKGNFPGRFSGRQFSNSRSEMNVSTLELGDSALYLCASSSGGGRDEKLFFGSGTQLSVL.

This clone came up once. One end of the junction fails to match germline, which may point to a read error. The CDR3 DNA follows: TGCAGCGTTGACAGGGGTTGGTCTAACTATGGCTACCCCTTC. Its translation is CSVDRGWSNYGYPF. J is TRBJ1-2 and V is TRBV29-1; a possible D gene is TRBD1 (6 bases). The CDR3 totals 14 residues. Germline-derived CDR1 and CDR2 are SQVTM and ANQGSEA.

The chain employs TRBV18 and TRBJ1-4; D gene ambiguous. Trimming shortened V by 5 bases and J by 4 bases, and 11 bases separated the two germline ends. Germline CDR1 and CDR2: KGHSH and LQKENI. This CDR3 has 14 amino acids. The CDR3 DNA sequence: TGTGCCAGCTCATTTTCGCAGGATAATGAAAAACTGTTTTTT. Translated: CASSFSQDNEKLFF.

The chain uses TRBV9 and TRBJ2-7; 10 nucleotides match TRBD2. The CDR3 is 15 amino acids. J gave up 5 bases and V 0 bases, and 5 bases lay outside the gene matches. Germline V gene sequence: CDR1 SGDLS, CDR2 YYNGEE. The chain's CDR3 is CASSVVAGGLDEQYF. CDR3 bases: TGTGCCAGCAGCGTAGTAGCGGGGGGTCTGGACGAGCAGTACTTC.

The chain joins TRBV18 to TRBJ2-1; 8 bases fit TRBD2. Germline V lookup: CDR1 KGHSH, CDR2 LQKENI. The CDR3 totals 15 residues. The trim removed 4 bases at V and 3 bases at J, leaving 5 bases unmatched. CDR3 nucleotide sequence: TGTGCCAGCTCACAGAGCGGGAGTGGCTACAATGAGCAGTTCTTC. This codes for CASSQSGSGYNEQFF. The full variable domain, in which reference TRBV18 and TRBJ2-1 provide the parts outside the CDR3, is NAGVMQNPRHLVRRRGQEARLRCSPMKGHSHVYWYRQLPEEGLKFMVYLQKENIIDESGMPKERFSAEFPKEGPSILRIQQVVRGDSAAYFCASSQSGSGYNEQFFGPGTRLTVL.

The chain uses TRBV7-2 and TRBJ2-1; tentative D call: TRBD2 (6 bases). V lost 3 bases and J lost 9, with 15 bases in between. The CDR3 consists of 14 residues. Germline V gene data show CDR1 as SGHTA and CDR2 as FQGNSA. This CDR3 reads CASSLSPAAGEQFF. As DNA, the CDR3 is TGTGCCAGCAGCTTGTCCCCCGCAGCGGGTGAGCAGTTCTTC.

The chain couples TRBV6-5 to TRBJ1-2; D is uncertain. Germline V gives CDR1 MNHEY, CDR2 SVGAGI. The germline V and J ends were trimmed by 0 bases and 5 bases, with 16 bases remaining between them. The CDR3 has 16 amino acids. As DNA, the CDR3 is TGTGCCAGCAGTTACTCAGATCGGGGTGGCTTTTATGGCTACACCTTC. It is translated as CASSYSDRGGFYGYTF.

The CDR3 loop is CASTPLGPPYEQYF. For the CDR3, the DNA is TGCGCCAGCACCCCGCTGGGGCCACCCTACGAGCAGTACTTC. The J gene is TRBJ2-7, the V gene TRBV5-1, with D tentatively TRBD1 (5 bases). V lost 6 bases, J lost 2 bases, and 15 bases lay in between. Per the germline V gene, CDR1 is SGHRS and CDR2 is YFSETQ. The CDR3 runs 14 residues.

Only a few counts were recorded for this clone. The chain combines TRBV7-7 with TRBJ2-5; TRBD2 agrees at 7 bases. From germline, CDR1 is SSHAT and CDR2 FNYEAQ (reference sequence). Trimming removed 0 bases from V and 5 bases from J; junction bases left unmatched: 6. There are 15 residues in the CDR3. DNA of the CDR3: TGTGCCAGCAGCTTAGCGGGAGGGCCGGGCGAGACCCAGTACTTC. This sequence encodes CASSLAGGPGETQYF.

The V call is TRBV5-1, the J call TRBJ1-2, with 9 bases identical to TRBD1. This CDR3 is 16 amino acids long. The V gene end was trimmed by 0 bases and the J gene end by 4 bases; junction bases not matched to a gene: 7. Looked up from germline, CDR1 is SGHRS and CDR2 is YFSETQ. CDR3 DNA: TGCGCCAGCAGCTTGGATGGACAGGGGAATCTCTATGGCTACACCTTC. Translation gives CASSLDGQGNLYGYTF.